The 14 T cell receptor beta chains listed next were all sequenced from one sample in a study of cytomegalovirus exposure and HLA in healthy donors. The data were produced by immunoSEQ multiplex PCR, yet TCRdb's version contains in-frame clones alone and is incomplete. The data hold over 200,000 clones, with roughly 84% observed a single time. The sequencing sample was made of PBMCs. The receptor set was obtained from a woman aged 25 to 39 in good health and CMV-seropositive.

The chain carries TRBV28 and TRBJ1-2; D uncertain. V was cut by 8 bases and J by 5 bases, with 12 bases left in between. The CDR3 runs 12 residues. Germline V CDR1 and CDR2: MDHEN, SYDVKM. Here the CDR3 reads CASATGRYGYTF. In DNA form, the CDR3 reads TGTGCCAGCGCGACCGGGAGGTATGGCTACACCTTC.

The chain couples TRBV30 to TRBJ1-3; no definite D call. CDR1 and CDR2 (germline): GTSNPN, SVGIG (reference sequence). The CDR3 is 15 residues long. Trimming took off 3 bases at V and 3 bases at J, with 15 bases between the two ends. CDR3: CAWSPDLLLGNTIYF. The CDR3 nucleotides read TGTGCCTGGAGCCCGGACCTTCTTCTTGGAAACACCATATATTTT.

This rearrangement joins TRBV19 to TRBJ1-1; D unclear. The germline gives CDR1 LNHDA, CDR2 SQIVND (reference sequence). Deletions cut 3 bases from V and 0 bases from J, with 11 bases between. This CDR3 is built from 15 residues. In DNA form, the CDR3 reads TGTGCCAGTAGTATTCGCGAATACATGAACACTGAAGCTTTCTTT. Amino acids: CASSIREYMNTEAFF.

J is TRBJ2-3 and V is TRBV27; 10 bases are shared with TRBD2. This CDR3 region has 14 residues. CDR1 MNHEY and CDR2 SMNVEV come from the germline V gene (reference sequence). Trimming at V came to 8 bases and at J to 4 bases, leaving 6 bases not matched to a gene. CDR3 sequence reads: CASWLAGESDTQYF. The CDR3 nucleotides read TGTGCCAGCTGGCTAGCGGGAGAGTCAGATACGCAGTATTTT.

The genes are TRBV7-2 and TRBJ1-2, with D hard to call. From germline, CDR1 is SGHTA and CDR2 FQGNSA. CDR3 size: 14 residues. Between the trimmed V and J ends, which lost 6 bases and 4 bases, there was a span of 15 bases. For the CDR3, the DNA is TGTGCCAGCAGTGTGGGGTATATGGGCTATGGCTACACCTTC. It specifies CASSVGYMGYGYTF.

The DNA for the CDR3 is TGCAGCGCAAGAAAGGGTGAAAAACTGTTTTTT. This gives the protein CSARKGEKLFF. The V gene is TRBV29-1, the J gene TRBJ1-4; D is ambiguous. Germline loops: CDR1 SQVTM, CDR2 ANQGSEA. The V and J ends lost 7 bases and 7 bases respectively, with 10 bases between them. The CDR3 is made up of 11 amino acids.

This clone was recorded a few times. The chain is built from TRBV28 and TRBJ1-1, with D perhaps matching TRBD1 (6 bases). Germline loops: CDR1 MDHEN, CDR2 SYDVKM. This CDR3 is 14 amino acids long. The V end lost 5 bases, the J end lost 1 base, and 11 bases lay between the germline ends. The chain's CDR3 is CASSQGGRNTEAFF. The CDR3 DNA reads as TGTGCCAGCAGTCAAGGGGGGCGGAACACTGAAGCTTTCTTT.

The chain recombines TRBV5-1 with TRBJ1-1, with D possibly matching TRBD1 (6 bases). CDR1 and CDR2 (germline): SGHRS, YFSETQ. The germline V and J ends were trimmed by 4 bases and 8 bases, with 9 bases remaining between them. The CDR3 has 11 residues. CDR3 sequence reads: CASSDRNEAFF. The DNA for the CDR3 is TGCGCCAGCAGCGACAGGAACGAAGCTTTCTTT.

The gene calls are TRBV29-1 and TRBJ2-1; TRBD2 is a possible D gene (5 bases). CDR3 length: 12 amino acids. CDR1 and CDR2 from the germline V gene are SQVTM and ANQGSEA. Trimming pared 5 bases from V and 8 bases from J, leaving 13 bases between. Here the CDR3 reads CSVYLSGDEQFF. CDR3 sequence (DNA): TGCAGCGTTTATCTGAGCGGAGATGAGCAGTTCTTC.

The J gene is TRBJ2-1, the V gene TRBV9; a possible D gene is TRBD2 (5 bases). CDR3 size: 16 residues. V was cut by 0 bases and J by 0 bases, with 10 bases left in between. Germline V CDR1 and CDR2: SGDLS, YYNGEE. The CDR3 sequence is CASSVEAVISYNEQFF. The CDR3 DNA reads as TGTGCCAGCAGCGTAGAAGCGGTCATCTCCTACAATGAGCAGTTCTTC.

This clone was recorded once. The chain has TRBV6-1 and TRBJ1-5; D unresolved. V was clipped by 7 bases and J by 0 bases, with 10 bases between them. Germline lookup yields CDR1 MNHNS and CDR2 SASEGT. This CDR3 is built from 14 residues. The CDR3 nucleotides read TGTGCCAGCATGGGGTGGAATAGCAATCAGCCCCAGCATTTT. This encodes CASMGWNSNQPQHF.

In this sample, this clone turned up once. V and J are TRBV18 and TRBJ1-3; D gene ambiguous. The CDR3 runs 15 residues. V was clipped by 5 bases and J by 1 base, with 12 bases between them. Germline V gene lookup returns CDR1 KGHSH and CDR2 LQKENI. This CDR3 is CASSSDGGSGNTIYF. CDR3 sequence (DNA): TGTGCCAGCTCATCCGACGGAGGATCTGGAAACACCATATATTTT.

The chain recombines TRBV2 with TRBJ2-1; TRBD1 aligns across 7 bases. The CDR3 extends over 16 amino acids. The V gene's germline CDR1 is SNHLY and CDR2 FYNNEI. V was clipped by 3 bases and J by 2 bases; unmatched bases: 7. The CDR3 DNA sequence: TGTGCCAGCAGTGAGGACCAGGGGGTTACCTACAATGAGCAGTTCTTC. Protein sequence: CASSEDQGVTYNEQFF.

This chain uses TRBV5-6 with TRBJ2-3; no clear D gene. Germline lookup yields CDR1 SGHDT and CDR2 YYEEEE. V gave up 1 base and J gave up 0 bases, with 9 bases separating them. The CDR3 contains 15 residues. Here the CDR3 reads CASSLRVGSTDTQYF. For the CDR3, the DNA is TGTGCCAGCAGCTTGAGGGTGGGGAGCACAGATACGCAGTATTTT.